This T cell receptor beta chain emerged from a study of technical replicates of blood from four donors. Profiling relied on immunoSEQ multiplex PCR, and the TCRdb table lists in-frame clones only, not all of them. This table has around 68,000 clones, about nine tenths appearing once. The sequencing input was T cells isolated from PBMCs. The receptor's source is a human donor in good health. Some clones in this sample may be carry-over from other donors' samples.

CDR3 nucleotide sequence: TGTGCCAGCAGTTTGCTCCTACCGGGACAGGGAGACACTGAAGCTTTCTTT. Its protein product is CASSLLLPGQGDTEAFF. V gene TRBV28 combines with J gene TRBJ1-1; 9 bases line up with TRBD1. CDR3 size: 17 residues. Trimming removed 3 bases from V and 3 bases from J; junction bases left unmatched: 11. Germline-derived CDR1 and CDR2 are MDHEN and SYDVKM. Supplemented by reference TRBV28 and TRBJ1-1, the full variable domain reads DVKVTQSSRYLVKRTGEKVFLECVQDMDHENMFWYRQDPGLGLRLIYFSYDVKMKEKGDIPEGYSVSREKKERFSLILESASTNQTSMYLCASSLLLPGQGDTEAFFGQGTRLTVV.